These T cell receptor beta chains were read from a single sample in a study of PD-L1 blockade in urothelial cancer. The protocol was immunoSEQ multiplex PCR, while the TCRdb copy is restricted to in-frame clones and leaves out a portion. The profile shows fewer than 25,000 clones, roughly 85% of them singletons. The specimen was PBMCs, collected around atezolizumab (anti-PD-L1) treatment. The origin of the receptors is a man aged 50 to 59 with urothelial cancer. Both conserved end residues are part of each CDR3. Each record gives: clone size, D gene, V gene, J gene, CDR3 protein, CDR3 DNA. The D gene is left open where the match is weak. Not all rows give a size; the values are once, few, many and, for expanded clones, a class.

-,TRBD2,TRBV15,TRBJ2-1,CATTPWVTSGYNEQFF,TGTGCCACCACCCCCTGGGTGACTAGCGGTTACAATGAGCAGTTCTTC
-,TRBD2,TRBV18,TRBJ2-3,CASSPLSGGFADTQYF,TGTGCCAGCTCACCGCTTAGCGGGGGTTTCGCAGATACGCAGTATTTT
-,-,TRBV6-5,TRBJ1-1,CASRQKRTEAFF,TGTGCCAGCAGACAAAAGAGGACTGAAGCTTTCTTT
-,-,TRBV14,TRBJ2-3,CASTRTVSSTDTQYF,TGTGCCAGCACCCGGACAGTTTCTAGCACAGATACGCAGTATTTT
-,TRBD2,TRBV27,TRBJ2-5,CASSYWHGGQETQYF,TGTGCCAGCAGTTATTGGCACGGGGGGCAAGAGACCCAGTACTTC
-,-,TRBV18,TRBJ2-7,CASSPLGLNEQYF,TGTGCCAGCTCACCCCTGGGACTCAACGAGCAGTACTTC
-,-,TRBV2,TRBJ1-5,CASSSPGGRGDKPQHF,TGTGCCAGCAGTTCCCCCGGTGGCAGGGGCGACAAGCCCCAGCATTTT
-,TRBD2,TRBV4-2,TRBJ2-7,CASSQDRASGGRDEQYF,TGTGCCAGCAGCCAAGATCGGGCTAGCGGGGGGCGGGACGAGCAGTACTTC
-,-,TRBV6-5,TRBJ2-7,CASSPSAGPYEQYF,TGTGCCAGCAGTCCCTCGGCGGGTCCCTACGAGCAGTACTTC
few,-,TRBV7-2,TRBJ1-5,CASSYQQRNTQGDQPQHF,TGTGCCAGCAGCTACCAACAGAGAAATACACAGGGAGATCAGCCCCAGCATTTT
-,-,TRBV2,TRBJ2-7,CASSRTYDYEQYF,TGTGCCAGCAGTAGGACTTACGACTACGAGCAGTACTTC
-,TRBD1,TRBV27,TRBJ1-4,CASSLQGAREKLFF,TGTGCCAGCAGTTTACAGGGGGCACGTGAAAAACTGTTTTTT
-,-,TRBV14,TRBJ2-7,CASSRIGPRGTYEQYF,TGTGCCAGCAGCCGAATCGGGCCCAGGGGAACCTACGAGCAGTACTTC
-,-,TRBV9,TRBJ2-7,CASSVGLGGGPDKYEQYF,TGTGCCAGCAGCGTAGGACTAGGAGGAGGGCCGGATAAATACGAGCAGTACTTC
-,TRBD2,TRBV7-6,TRBJ2-3,CASSFTSGGLTDTQYF,TGTGCCAGCAGCTTTACTAGCGGGGGCCTCACAGATACGCAGTATTTT
-,-,TRBV6-1,TRBJ2-2,CASSEGLGEVTGELFF,TGTGCCAGCAGTGAGGGCTTGGGGGAGGTAACCGGGGAGCTGTTTTTT
-,TRBD1,TRBV9,TRBJ2-7,CASSTRRGQAPSSYEQYF,TGTGCCAGCAGCACCCGTAGAGGACAGGCCCCCAGCTCCTACGAGCAGTACTTC
-,-,TRBV11-2,TRBJ1-2,CASRTLTGYYGYTF,TGTGCCAGCAGAACTTTAACAGGGTATTATGGCTACACCTTC
-,TRBD2,TRBV29-1,TRBJ2-1,CSVETLAGAGYNEQFF,TGCAGCGTTGAAACTCTAGCGGGAGCAGGCTACAATGAGCAGTTCTTC
few,-,TRBV10-1,TRBJ2-1,CASSERRGSINEQFF,TGCGCCAGCAGTGAACGAAGGGGGTCGATCAATGAGCAGTTCTTC
-,-,TRBV27,TRBJ2-1,CASRSGQTYSYNEQFF,TGTGCCAGCCGTTCTGGACAGACCTACTCCTACAATGAGCAGTTCTTC
-,TRBD1,TRBV27,TRBJ2-7,CASSLNERRQGLEQYF,TGTGCCAGCAGTTTAAACGAACGACGACAGGGCCTCGAGCAGTACTTC
once,-,TRBV10-1,TRBJ2-5,CASQLDQGQTQYF,TGCGCCAGCCAACTCGATCAGGGGCAGACCCAGTACTTC
-,TRBD1,TRBV5-1,TRBJ2-6,CASSPGQGSGANVLTF,TGCGCCAGCAGCCCGGGACAGGGCTCTGGGGCCAACGTCCTGACTTTC
-,-,TRBV6-1,TRBJ2-5,CASSDLLGHRNQETQYF,TGTGCCAGCAGTGATCTCCTGGGGCACCGAAACCAAGAGACCCAGTACTTC
-,-,TRBV6-6,TRBJ2-3,CASSYSPGEGTDTQYF,TGTGCCAGCAGTTACTCTCCGGGGGAAGGCACAGATACGCAGTATTTT
once,TRBD2,TRBV5-6,TRBJ2-1,CASSFGLAGGLASYNEQFF,TGTGCCAGCAGCTTCGGGCTAGCGGGGGGCCTGGCCTCCTACAATGAGCAGTTCTTC
-,-,TRBV7-3,TRBJ2-2,CASSSNTGELFF,TGTGCCAGCAGCTCTAACACCGGGGAGCTGTTTTTT
-,TRBD2,TRBV6-1,TRBJ2-1,CASSERTSGINEQFF,TGTGCCAGCAGTGAAAGGACTAGCGGGATAAATGAGCAGTTCTTC
-,-,TRBV2,TRBJ1-5,CASGSWGRQPQHF,TGTGCCAGCGGGTCATGGGGGCGCCAGCCCCAGCATTTT
few,-,TRBV25-1,TRBJ2-1,CASSESRGGPNEQFF,TGTGCCAGCAGTGAATCCAGGGGAGGGCCGAATGAGCAGTTCTTC
-,TRBD1,TRBV5-1,TRBJ2-4,CASNPAGQGGIQYF,TGCGCCAGCAACCCCGCGGGACAGGGAGGCATTCAGTACTTC
-,TRBD2,TRBV10-3,TRBJ2-1,CAITGLAGSYNEQFF,TGTGCCATCACCGGACTAGCGGGCTCCTACAATGAGCAGTTCTTC
-,-,TRBV5-5,TRBJ1-2,CASSSNPTGPLYGYTF,TGTGCCAGCAGCTCAAACCCAACAGGACCTTTATATGGCTACACCTTC
-,TRBD1,TRBV6-5,TRBJ1-2,CASSYSRDRVSGYTF,TGTGCCAGCAGTTACTCCCGGGACAGGGTGAGCGGCTACACCTTC
few,TRBD2,TRBV15,TRBJ2-3,CATSSLGPGGGNTQYF,TGTGCCACCAGCAGCCTGGGCCCCGGGGGGGGTAATACGCAGTATTTT
-,-,TRBV30,TRBJ2-5,CAWSVGGVTQYF,TGTGCCTGGAGTGTAGGGGGGGTGACCCAGTACTTC
once,TRBD2,TRBV15,TRBJ2-5,CATSILAGPAETQYF,TGTGCCACCAGCATCCTAGCGGGGCCAGCAGAGACCCAGTACTTC
-,-,TRBV13,TRBJ2-3,CASSLRGGTDTQYF,TGTGCCAGCAGCTTAAGGGGGGGAACAGATACGCAGTATTTT
-,-,TRBV19,TRBJ1-5,CASRTSTGPLSQPQHF,TGTGCCAGTAGAACCTCAACAGGGCCCCTCAGTCAGCCCCAGCATTTT
-,TRBD2,TRBV11-3,TRBJ2-3,CASSASGRKSDTQYF,TGTGCCAGCAGCGCAAGCGGGAGAAAGTCAGATACGCAGTATTTT
once,TRBD1,TRBV13,TRBJ1-1,CASSFRDRNTEAFF,TGTGCCAGCAGCTTCCGGGACAGGAACACTGAAGCTTTCTTT
-,-,TRBV20-1,TRBJ1-1,CSARQDTEAFF,TGCAGTGCTAGACAGGACACTGAAGCTTTCTTT
-,TRBD2,TRBV11-2,TRBJ2-3,CASSLELAGGTDTQYF,TGTGCCAGCAGCTTAGAATTAGCGGGAGGCACAGATACGCAGTATTTT
-,TRBD2,TRBV12-5,TRBJ2-7,CASGSTLAGASYEQYF,TGTGCTAGTGGTTCCACCTTAGCGGGGGCTTCCTACGAGCAGTACTTC
-,TRBD1,TRBV5-1,TRBJ2-2,CASSFFLNRDRGHGELFF,TGCGCCAGCAGTTTTTTCCTCAACCGGGACAGGGGACACGGGGAGCTGTTTTTT
medium-sized,-,TRBV14,TRBJ2-3,CASSPSSHRQYF,TGTGCCAGCAGCCCCTCGAGTCATAGGCAGTATTTT
-,TRBD1,TRBV11-2,TRBJ1-2,CASSLAPVGQGAKGYTF,TGTGCCAGCAGCTTAGCCCCCGTAGGACAGGGGGCGAAGGGCTACACCTTC
-,TRBD2,TRBV5-1,TRBJ2-7,CASSGTSGLQEYF,TGCGCCAGCAGTGGGACTAGCGGCCTTCAGGAGTACTTC
once,-,TRBV5-5,TRBJ2-7,CASSYLDRRPLYEQYF,TGTGCCAGCAGCTATCTAGACAGGCGGCCCCTTTACGAGCAGTACTTC
-,TRBD1,TRBV19,TRBJ2-3,CASSQDRSTDTQYF,TGTGCCAGTAGTCAGGACAGGAGCACAGATACGCAGTATTTT
few,TRBD2,TRBV28,TRBJ2-3,CASTDPGLAGDTQYF,TGTGCCAGCACCGACCCGGGACTAGCGGGAGATACGCAGTATTTT
-,TRBD1,TRBV7-2,TRBJ2-1,CASSVPGTDTKFF,TGTGCCAGCAGTGTCCCGGGGACAGATACCAAGTTCTTC
-,-,TRBV19,TRBJ2-5,CASSMGTEGWETQYF,TGTGCCAGTAGTATGGGAACGGAGGGGTGGGAGACCCAGTACTTC
-,TRBD2,TRBV19,TRBJ2-3,CASSMIAGEGTDTQYF,TGTGCCAGTAGTATGATAGCGGGAGAGGGCACAGATACGCAGTATTTT